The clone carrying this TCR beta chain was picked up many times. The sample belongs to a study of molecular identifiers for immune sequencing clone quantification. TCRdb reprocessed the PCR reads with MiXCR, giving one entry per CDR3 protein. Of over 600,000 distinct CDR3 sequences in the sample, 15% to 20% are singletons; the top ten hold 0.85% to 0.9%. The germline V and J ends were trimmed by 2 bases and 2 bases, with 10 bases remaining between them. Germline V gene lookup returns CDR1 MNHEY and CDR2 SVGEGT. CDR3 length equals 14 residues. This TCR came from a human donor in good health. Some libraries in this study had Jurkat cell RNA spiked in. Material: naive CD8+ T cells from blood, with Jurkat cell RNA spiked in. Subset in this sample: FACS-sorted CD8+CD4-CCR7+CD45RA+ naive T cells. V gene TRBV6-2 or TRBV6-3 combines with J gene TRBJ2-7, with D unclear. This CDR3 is CASSYRETPYEQYF. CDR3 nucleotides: TGTGCCAGCAGTTACCGAGAGACGCCCTACGAGCAGTACTTC.